This T cell receptor beta chain comes out of a study of cytomegalovirus exposure and HLA in healthy donors. Study conclusions and caveats: A later examination showed that TCR association rates differed by HLA locus, with DRB1 most and HLA-C fewest.

V lost 1 base and J lost 5; bases outside the gene matches: 11. Germline CDR1 is SGHVS and CDR2 is FQNEAQ. The CDR3 is 17 residues long. Every donor was a healthy person donating bone marrow. Points on this clone: Its matching antigen is unknown.

Primers: 60 Vbeta forward and 13 Jbeta reverse. TCRdb's table, derived via immunoSEQ multiplex PCR, lists solely in-frame clones and lacks some. The sample carries tens of thousands of clones, more than 60% recorded once. V is TRBV7-8 and J is TRBJ2-1; 7 nucleotides line up with TRBD2. The sequenced sample was PBMCs. The TCR comes from a man aged 18 to 30 in good health and CMV-seropositive. CDR3 sequence: CASSLGRRIAGDNEQFF. DNA for the CDR3: TGTGCCAGCAGCTTAGGAAGGAGAATAGCGGGTGACAATGAGCAGTTCTTC.